The entry below describes one T cell receptor (beta chain). Its specificity is unknown. These data belong to a study of cytomegalovirus exposure and HLA in healthy donors. At the level of the study: In a later analysis, it was reported that the roughly 130 validation repertoires had been produced on the same platform as the roughly 700 repertoires belonging to the first cohort. Notes on the study in general: TCR beta chains numbering more than 150 were designated cytomegalovirus-associated. Reportedly, diagnosis of cytomegalovirus status by the classifier showed high specificity and sensitivity.

Trimming cost V 2 bases and J 6 bases; bases outside gene matches: 6. The CDR3 has 16 amino acids. Germline V gene sequence: CDR1 MNHNY, CDR2 SVGAGI (reference sequence). Assay used: immunoSEQ multiplex PCR; TCRdb lists only in-frame clones, some missing. The data show some 110,000 clones, approximately 88% seen once. The chain couples TRBV6-6 to TRBJ1-4, with 10 bases aligning to TRBD1. The sequence was obtained from a man aged 18-30 years in good health and CMV-seronegative. Material: PBMCs. CDR3 sequence reads: CASSYPTGGGYEKLFF. The DNA of the CDR3 is TGTGCCAGCAGTTACCCGACAGGGGGCGGGTATGAAAAACTGTTTTTT.